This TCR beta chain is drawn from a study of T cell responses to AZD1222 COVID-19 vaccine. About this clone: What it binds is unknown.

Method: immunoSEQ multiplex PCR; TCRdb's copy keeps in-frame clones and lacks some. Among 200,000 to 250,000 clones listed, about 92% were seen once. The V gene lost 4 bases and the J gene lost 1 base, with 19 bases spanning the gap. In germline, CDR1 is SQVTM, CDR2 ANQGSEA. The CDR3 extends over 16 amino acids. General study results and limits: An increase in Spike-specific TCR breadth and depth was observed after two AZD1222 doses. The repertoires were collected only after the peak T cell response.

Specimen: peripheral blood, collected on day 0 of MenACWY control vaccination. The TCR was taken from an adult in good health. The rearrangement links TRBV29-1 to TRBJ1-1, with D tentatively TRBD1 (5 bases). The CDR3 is CSVVRFGTRGNTEAFF. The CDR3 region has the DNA TGCAGCGTTGTTCGATTTGGGACCCGAGGGAACACTGAAGCTTTCTTT. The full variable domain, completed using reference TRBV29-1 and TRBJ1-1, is SAVISQKPSRDICQRGTSLTIQCQVDSQVTMMFWYRQQPGQSLTLIATANQGSEATYESGFVIDKFPISRPNLTFSTLTVSNMSPEDSSIYLCSVVRFGTRGNTEAFFGQGTRLTVV.